The entry below gives a single T cell receptor (beta chain) sequence along with its context. Its antigen is still unknown. This sample was included in a study of shared clonotypes between healthy human individuals. Study-wide results and limits: Exclusively blood specimens were collected; tissue repertoires likely differ.

Measured with immunoSEQ multiplex PCR; TCRdb has only the in-frame clones, and not every one. The data contain about 480,000 clones, 60% to 80% of them singletons. With V trimmed by 4 bases and J by 0 bases, 3 bases remained unmatched. Germline V gene data show CDR1 as SGHNT and CDR2 as YYREEE (reference sequence). The CDR3 is 14 amino acids. The gene calls are TRBV5-4 and TRBJ1-2, with 7 bases fitting TRBD1. Sequencing input: PBMCs. The sequence came from a middle-aged woman in good health. Some clones in this sample may be carry-over from other donors' samples. The CDR3 bases are TGTGCCAGCAGCCCAGGGGGATCTAACTATGGCTACACCTTC. Its protein product is CASSPGGSNYGYTF.